This record looks at one T cell receptor (beta chain) sequence and its context. This clonotype occurred a few times. Its antigen is currently not known. No base quality information exists; no much larger clone differs at one position. A distance of 22 bases separates the germline ends of V and J, which lose 3 bases and 5 bases respectively. From a lookup of the germline V gene, CDR1 and CDR2 are MGHRA and YSYEKL. Taken from cysteine to phenylalanine, the CDR3 has 18 residues. This entry keeps only the CDR3 DNA: 54 bases, framed from base 1. Data came from an Illumina NovaSeq 6000. Using 5'RACE with constant-segment primers, TCRalpha and TCRbeta cDNA libraries were constructed, with sample barcodes and unique molecular identifiers added in the process. RNA was extracted from every sample with Trizol reagent. Amplification of the libraries took two PCR steps, and the second step added a second sample barcode plus Illumina TruSeq adapters. Sequencing of the libraries was done on an Illumina NovaSeq, producing 2 x 150 bp paired-end reads. Concerning the study's data processing: Demultiplexing of reads and collapsing into UMI-guided consensus sequences were performed with migec v1.2.7. Using mixcr v2.1.11, the UMI consensuses were aligned to TRA and TRB V and J templates and assembled into clonotypes. Clonotypes were classified as expanded or contracted when called significant by both edgeR and NoisET, with noise models trained on biological replicates. For edgeR calls, the thresholds were a false discovery rate-adjusted p below 0.01 and a log2 fold-change of 1. As an exploratory analysis of dynamics, PCA with hierarchical clustering was applied to max-normalized trajectories of the 1000 most abundant clonotypes. Separately sequenced CD4+ and CD8+ repertoires were used to assign a CD4 or CD8 phenotype to each responding clone. Using fastp trimming at Q25 and MiXCR clonotype assembly, TCRdb reanalyzed the public sequencing data and kept in-frame beta chains. Records with the same CDR3 protein are collapsed into one entry carrying the most frequent genes and DNA. These V and J calls rely on TCRdb rather than the paper's analysis. Within this sample are 350,000 or so distinct CDR3 sequences, with 13% of them counted one time only. Together, the top ten hold about a fifth of the sample.

These data come from a study of T-cell memory formation after mild COVID-19 (dated by TCRdb to 2020 to 2022). About the study as a whole: TCR sequence clusters from the two donors were found to be largely donor specific. Longitudinal TCRalpha and TCRbeta repertoire sequencing tracked T-cell clones expanding and contracting after mild COVID-19 in a couple of donors. Two young, previously healthy adult volunteers, one female and one male, were included in the cohort.

The study at large found these results: Only two mild cases were covered by the study, and larger cohorts that include severe cases with pre-infection samples were considered necessary. The second-wave clones that peaked on day 37 were not confirmed to be SARS-CoV-2 specific. Some responding clones were found in pre-infection memory, which suggests that pre-existing cross-reactive memory T cells took part in the SARS-CoV-2 response. Clones that contracted from day 15 to 85 showed balanced CD4/CD8 phenotypes, whereas a second wave of clones that expanded from day 15 to 37 leaned towards CD4+. Contracting CD4+ clones were located mainly in the CM and EM memory subsets, whereas CD8+ clones were found to be enriched in EMRA.

PBMCs were isolated by Ficoll-Paque density gradient centrifugation. This sequence was found in a young man who had mild COVID-19 (a few samples of this study predate the infection). The sample titles of this study are shuffled in the database, so cell type and time point are left out; the donor was told from shared clones. The rearrangement joined TRBV4-1 to TRBJ2-2, and the D gene may be TRBD1, 6 bases matching. Sequencing used PBMCs or a T cell subset sorted from them (not recorded which). The CDR3 sequence is CASSQIPPSGAGTGELFF. The base sequence is TGCGCCAGCAGCCAGATCCCCCCCTCAGGGGCAGGTACCGGGGAGCTGTTTTTT.